This TCR beta chain is drawn from a study of blood T cell repertoires in COVID-19. V shed 5 bases and J shed 0 bases, with 9 bases lying between them. The germline V gene encodes CDR1 SNHLY and CDR2 FYNNEI. This CDR3 is built from 14 residues. Repertoires were generated with immunoSEQ multiplex PCR, while TCRdb's copy carries only in-frame clones and drops some. The sample contains fewer than 350,000 clones, approximately 83% of which appear only once. The chain employs TRBV2 and TRBJ2-3; TRBD1 might be the D (6 bases). This TCR was recovered from a man aged 25-40 years who had recovered from COVID-19. The sample taken for sequencing was PBMCs or T cells enriched from blood (not recorded which). The CDR3 DNA sequence: TGTGCCAGCAGTACAGGGACCAGCACAGATACGCAGTATTTT. Translation: CASSTGTSTDTQYF.